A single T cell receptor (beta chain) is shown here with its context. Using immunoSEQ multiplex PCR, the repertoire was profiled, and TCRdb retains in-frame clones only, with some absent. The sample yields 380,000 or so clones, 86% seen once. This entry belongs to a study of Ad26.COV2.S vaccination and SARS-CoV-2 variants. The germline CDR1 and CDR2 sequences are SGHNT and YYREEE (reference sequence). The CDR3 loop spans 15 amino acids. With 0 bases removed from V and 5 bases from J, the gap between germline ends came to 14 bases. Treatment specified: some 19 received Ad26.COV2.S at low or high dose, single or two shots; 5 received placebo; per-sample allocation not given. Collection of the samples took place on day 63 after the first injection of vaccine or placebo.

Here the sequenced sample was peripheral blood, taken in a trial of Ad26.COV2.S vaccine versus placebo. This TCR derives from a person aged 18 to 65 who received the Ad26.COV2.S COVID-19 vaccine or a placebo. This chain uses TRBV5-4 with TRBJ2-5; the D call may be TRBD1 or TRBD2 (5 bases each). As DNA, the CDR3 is TGTGCCAGCAGCTTGGGAGACAGAACTAGGGAGACCCAGTACTTC. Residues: CASSLGDRTRETQYF.